Presented here are 2 T cell receptor beta chains from one specimen sequenced in a study of blood T cell repertoires in COVID-19. Assay: immunoSEQ multiplex PCR; the TCRdb copy retains only in-frame clones and omits some. This sample has roughly 50,000 clones; around 80% occur once, and the top ten carry approximately 3.5%. The sample consisted of peripheral blood. These receptors were taken from a man between 60 and 70 years old with acute or convalescent COVID-19.

In this sample, this clone turned up once. This rearrangement joins TRBV7-9 to TRBJ2-7, with D possibly being TRBD1 (6 bases). This CDR3 spans 11 amino acids. Germline CDR1 SEHNR, CDR2 FQNEAQ (reference sequence). Trimming stripped 3 bases from V and 6 bases from J, with 6 bases between. The CDR3 loop reads CASSLDSEQYF. CDR3 bases: TGTGCCAGCAGCTTGGACAGCGAGCAGTACTTC.

This clone was detected a few times. This rearrangement joins TRBV24-1 to TRBJ2-3; possibly TRBD2 for D (7 bases). V lost 4 bases and J 5 bases, leaving 9 bases between the germline ends. Germline V gene sequence: CDR1 KGHDR, CDR2 SFDVKD. This CDR3 is built from 13 residues. CDR3 in DNA: TGTGCCACCAGTGAGGGGGGGCAAGATACGCAGTATTTT. Translation gives CATSEGGQDTQYF.